The source of this T cell receptor beta chain is a study of T cell responses to AZD1222 COVID-19 vaccine. Study information: Doses given second, at about 4 or about 12 weeks, were pooled. General study results and limits: The donor cohort was predominantly white British with a female majority, and clonal diversity may have been underestimated. Targets within unmutated variant regions were reportedly found for nearly half of spike-specific TCRs. In all cases, repertoires were sampled only after the peak T cell response.

As regards this clone: What it binds is unknown.

The protocol was immunoSEQ multiplex PCR, while the TCRdb copy is restricted to in-frame clones and leaves out a portion. The sample yields about 120,000 clones, roughly 93% seen once. This CDR3 has 13 amino acids. Looked up from germline, CDR1 is SGHTA and CDR2 is FQGTGA. V dropped 4 bases and J dropped 4; count of bases not matched to a gene: 2. The J gene is TRBJ1-1, the V gene TRBV7-3; 8 bases map to TRBD1. Sequenced material: peripheral blood, taken on day 0 of AZD1222 vaccination. This TCR came from an adult in good health. The DNA for the CDR3 is TGTGCCAGCAGCTCGACAGGGGCCACTGAAGCTTTCTTT. This translates into CASSSTGATEAFF.